This T cell receptor (beta chain) was sequenced for a study of T-cell reconstitution after alpha-beta-depleted transplantation in children. Overall study results and limits: Roughly two months post-transplant, alpha-beta T cells reportedly originated from several hundred graft clones that had expanded. One year post-transplant, T-cell counts and diversity were largely derived from T cells produced anew. Some patients' high day-60 TCRbeta diversity was attributed to recipient cells surviving conditioning.

V was pared by 1 base and J by 0 bases, with 13 bases between. This CDR3 is 15 amino acids long. Germline V gene sequence: CDR1 GTSNPN, CDR2 SVGIG (reference sequence). In regard to this clonotype: What it binds is not known.

Unique molecular identifiers were used to barcode this TCRbeta library. TCRdb ran MiXCR on the PCR reads and lists one entry per CDR3 protein. The top ten clones hold about 41% of a sample with nearly 350,000 distinct CDR3 sequences, around 16% of them seen once. The sequencing here drew on PBMCs, mostly from graft donor cells, taken 360 days after TCRalphabeta/CD19-depleted stem cell transplant. This clonotype was obtained from a male patient aged 2 to 9 who had a stem cell transplant for acute lymphoblastic leukemia, so the T cells may come from the graft donor. This rearrangement joins TRBV30 to TRBJ2-7; possible D gene TRBD2, 5 bases. CDR3 sequence (DNA): TGTGCCTGGAGTGGGTTCACGGGGAGCTCCTACGAGCAGTACTTC. It specifies CAWSGFTGSSYEQYF. The full variable domain, with the rest looked up from reference TRBV30 and TRBJ2-7, is SQTIHQWPATLVQPVGSPLSLECTVEGTSNPNLYWYRQAAGRGLQLLFYSVGIGQISSEVPQNLSASRPQDRQFILSSKKLLLSDSGFYLCAWSGFTGSSYEQYFGPGTRLTVT.